What follows are 26 T cell receptor beta chains derived from one specimen sequenced in a study of shared clonotypes between healthy human individuals. CD8 cells regarded as naive lacked CD45RO, were positively chosen for CCR7, and omitted terminally differentiated effector memory CD45RA+ cells. Profiled with immunoSEQ multiplex PCR; TCRdb holds only in-frame clones, not every one. The repertoire holds hundreds of thousands of clones, 90% to 95% seen once, with roughly 24% in the top ten. Sequenced sample: naive CD8+ T cells sorted from blood. The receptor set was obtained from a man aged 25 to 45 in good health.

The J gene is TRBJ2-7, the V gene TRBV28, with a weak D call TRBD2 (6 bases). This CDR3 has 13 residues. Germline CDR1 reads MDHEN; CDR2 reads SYDVKM. Trimming shortened V by 8 bases and J by 3 bases, and 14 bases separated the two germline ends. For the CDR3, the DNA is TGTGCCAGCGAGGGCGGGGAGAACTACGAGCAGTACTTC. Protein product: CASEGGENYEQYF.

This rearrangement joins TRBV7-9 to TRBJ2-5; perhaps TRBD2 as D (5 bases). Trimming took off 5 bases at V and 4 bases at J, with 20 bases between the two ends. The CDR3 length is 16 residues. Germline assignment: CDR1 SEHNR and CDR2 FQNEAQ (reference sequence). CDR3 bases: TGTGCCAGCAGCCTCCCCGGCGCGGGCCCAGGAGAGACCCAGTACTTC. Translated, it gives CASSLPGAGPGETQYF.

This clone was counted once. The V gene is TRBV27, the J gene TRBJ1-5; 12 bases map to TRBD1. The CDR3 sequence is 14 residues long. V was clipped by 6 bases and J by 9 bases; unmatched bases: 6. From germline, CDR1 is MNHEY and CDR2 SMNVEV (reference sequence). The CDR3 reads CASRGTGGGGPQHF. DNA for the CDR3: TGTGCCAGCAGGGGGACAGGGGGCGGCGGGCCCCAGCATTTT.

This chain uses TRBV27 with TRBJ2-1; the match to TRBD2 covers 13 bases. The germline V gene has CDR1 MNHEY and CDR2 SMNVEV (reference sequence). The CDR3 is 18 residues long. The J segment lost 0 bases and the V segment lost 8 bases, leaving 10 bases of the junction unmatched. The CDR3 loop reads CASERQGLAGTSYNEQFF. The CDR3 region has the DNA TGTGCCAGCGAAAGACAGGGACTAGCGGGAACCTCCTACAATGAGCAGTTCTTC.

This chain connects TRBV29-1 to TRBJ2-2; D ambiguous. The CDR3 extends over 13 amino acids. CDR1 is SQVTM and CDR2 is ANQGSEA in the germline V gene. Trimming took off 3 bases at V and 1 base at J, with 6 bases between the two ends. CDR3: CSVELQNTGELFF. CDR3 DNA sequence: TGCAGCGTTGAGCTACAGAACACCGGGGAGCTGTTTTTT.

The chain combines TRBV27 with TRBJ2-7, with 9 bases aligning to TRBD1. The germline CDR1 and CDR2 sequences are MNHEY and SMNVEV (reference sequence). The trim removed 6 bases at V and 0 bases at J, leaving 6 bases unmatched. CDR3 size: 15 residues. This CDR3 is CASRGTGSSSYEQYF. As DNA, the CDR3 is TGTGCCAGCAGGGGGACAGGGTCTAGCTCCTACGAGCAGTACTTC.

This chain uses TRBV25-1 with TRBJ2-7, with a tentative D call TRBD1 (6 bases). The CDR3 covers 12 residues. V lost 1 base and J 6 bases, leaving 7 bases between the germline ends. Germline CDR1 and CDR2: MGHDK and SYGVNS. CDR3 nucleotides: TGTGCCAGCAGTGAATCCAGGGGCGAGCAGTACTTC. It codes for CASSESRGEQYF.

The chain has TRBV29-1 and TRBJ2-1; TRBD1 matches at 10 bases. J lost 10 bases, V lost 4 bases, and 7 bases had no gene match. The CDR3 loop spans 13 amino acids. Germline V gives CDR1 SQVTM, CDR2 ANQGSEA. CDR3 DNA: TGCAGCGTTGCCCGACAGGGGGCGGAGGAGCAGTTCTTC. It codes for CSVARQGAEEQFF.

This rearrangement joins TRBV21-1 to TRBJ2-3. TRBV21-1 is given as a pseudogene. This CDR3 contains 15 residues. The CDR3 region has the DNA TGTGCCAGCAGCAAAAAAGGTGGAACCACAGATACGCAGTATTTT. Translation gives CASSKKGGTTDTQYF.

The CDR3 region has the DNA TGTGCCAGCTCGCTCCCTTGGCGGGACGGCTCCTACAATGAGCAGTTCTTC. Encoded protein: CASSLPWRDGSYNEQFF. V is TRBV27 and J is TRBJ2-1; tentatively, D is TRBD2 (6 bases). Trimming took 8 bases from V and 0 from J, leaving 20 bases between them. Germline V gene data show CDR1 as MNHEY and CDR2 as SMNVEV (reference sequence). The CDR3 runs to 17 residues.

The rearrangement joins TRBV27 to TRBJ2-2; 10 bases are a match to TRBD1. V was clipped by 4 bases and J by 8 bases; unmatched bases: 7. Germline loops: CDR1 MNHEY, CDR2 SMNVEV (reference sequence). CDR3 size: 15 residues. This CDR3 is CASSWTGTGVGELFF. The CDR3 coding sequence is TGTGCCAGCAGTTGGACCGGGACAGGGGTGGGGGAGCTGTTTTTT.

J is TRBJ2-3 and V is TRBV7-9; a possible D gene is TRBD1 (6 bases). The germline V and J ends were trimmed by 0 bases and 8 bases, with 27 bases remaining between them. The germline CDR1 and CDR2 sequences are SEHNR and FQNEAQ (reference sequence). The CDR3 has 19 amino acids. For the CDR3, the DNA is TGTGCCAGCAGCTTAGCGCGACTTGGGGCGGACAGTTCCCGTGGTACGCAGTATTTT. It translates to CASSLARLGADSSRGTQYF.

In the case of this clone: This sample also contains other DNA sequences that code for the same CDR3. The rearrangement joins TRBV28 to TRBJ2-3, with no clear D. The germline gives CDR1 MDHEN, CDR2 SYDVKM. The CDR3 runs 12 residues. Trimming took off 3 bases at V and 3 bases at J, with 4 bases between the two ends. The CDR3 DNA reads TGTGCCAGCAGTTTCTCAACAGATACGCAGTATTTT. Translation: CASSFSTDTQYF. The variable domain in full, completed from reference TRBV28 and TRBJ2-3, reads DVKVTQSSRYLVKRTGEKVFLECVQDMDHENMFWYRQDPGLGLRLIYFSYDVKMKEKGDIPEGYSVSREKKERFSLILESASTNQTSMYLCASSFSTDTQYFGPGTRLTVL.

This chain joins TRBV30 and TRBJ1-2; D is perhaps TRBD1 (6 bases). This CDR3 region has 14 residues. V lost 2 bases to trimming and J lost 6 bases, with 16 bases between them. Germline values: CDR1 GTSNPN, CDR2 SVGIG (reference sequence). The CDR3 DNA follows: TGTGCCTGGAGTTTGGGGGCTGGGCCTCATGGCTACACCTTC. It specifies CAWSLGAGPHGYTF.

CDR3 bases: TGTGCCAGCAGTGATTCGATAACAGAAAGCTCCTACAATGAGCAGTTCTTC. Translated: CASSDSITESSYNEQFF. The J gene is TRBJ2-1, the V gene TRBV6-1, with D unclear. This CDR3 contains 17 residues. Germline V gives CDR1 MNHNS, CDR2 SASEGT. V lost 3 bases and J 0 bases, leaving 15 bases between the germline ends.

The CDR3 sequence: CASSQVTLGTGLAYEQYF. The CDR3 region has the DNA TGCGCCAGCAGCCAAGTCACACTGGGGACAGGGTTGGCCTACGAGCAGTACTTC. This rearrangement joins TRBV4-1 to TRBJ2-7; TRBD1 aligns across 9 bases. The germline CDR1 and CDR2 sequences are MGHRA and YSYEKL. The CDR3 spans 18 residues. V lost 1 base, J lost 2 bases, and 12 bases stayed unmatched.

The chain is built from TRBV11-2 and TRBJ2-2; D is ambiguous. This CDR3 is 16 amino acids long. V lost 0 bases to trimming and J lost 6 bases, with 14 bases between them. Germline CDR1 and CDR2: SGHAT and FQNNGV. The CDR3 spells CASSLEWDSWSGELFF. CDR3 nucleotide sequence: TGTGCCAGCAGCTTAGAATGGGATAGCTGGTCCGGGGAGCTGTTTTTT.

The chain is built from TRBV19 and TRBJ2-3; 11 nucleotides align to TRBD2. V shed 5 bases, J shed 3 bases, and the junction held 10 bases outside the gene matches. Germline-derived CDR1 and CDR2 are LNHDA and SQIVND (reference sequence). The CDR3 contains 17 residues. Here the CDR3 reads CASSPYPTSGKTDTQYF. CDR3 bases: TGTGCCAGTAGTCCCTATCCGACTAGCGGGAAAACAGATACGCAGTATTTT.

The chain recombines TRBV19 with TRBJ2-1, with D perhaps TRBD1 or TRBD2 (5 bases each). V lost 2 bases to trimming and J lost 5 bases, with 7 bases between them. Germline V lookup: CDR1 LNHDA, CDR2 SQIVND (reference sequence). This CDR3 has 13 amino acids. CDR3 nucleotide sequence: TGTGCCAGTAGTATAAGGGGACACAATGAGCAGTTCTTC. This codes for CASSIRGHNEQFF.

The chain uses TRBV15 and TRBJ1-3; D not resolved. This CDR3 is 14 amino acids long. Trimming took off 9 bases at V and 0 bases at J, with 12 bases between the two ends. Germline CDR1 is LNHNV and CDR2 is YYDKDF (reference sequence). CDR3 amino acids: CATSASGSGNTIYF. CDR3 nucleotide sequence: TGTGCCACTAGCGCCAGCGGCTCTGGAAACACCATATATTTT.

A note on this clone: Its ends do not fully match the called genes, so a read error is possible. The rearrangement uses TRBV11-2 and TRBJ1-1; the D is unclear. The length of the CDR3 is 15 residues. CDR1 is SGHAT and CDR2 is FQNNGV in the germline V gene. The CDR3 DNA sequence: TGTGCCAGCAGCTTAGAAGGGATGTCGAACCCTGAAGCTTTCTTT. This gives the protein CASSLEGMSNPEAFF.

The chain has TRBV9 and TRBJ2-1; no firm D call. V was trimmed by 7 bases and J by 6 bases, leaving 8 bases between them. Germline CDR1 SGDLS, CDR2 YYNGEE. This CDR3 is 11 amino acids long. CDR3 sequence: CASGPVNEQFF. The DNA of the CDR3 is TGTGCCAGCGGACCCGTCAATGAGCAGTTCTTC.

V gene TRBV5-4 combines with J gene TRBJ2-3; tentative D call: TRBD2 (5 bases). CDR1 and CDR2 from the germline V gene are SGHNT and YYREEE (reference sequence). The germline V and J ends were trimmed by 4 bases and 5 bases, with 8 bases remaining between them. The CDR3 loop spans 12 amino acids. The CDR3 here is CASSESGDTQYF. In DNA, the CDR3 is TGTGCCAGCAGCGAAAGCGGAGATACGCAGTATTTT.

The chain links TRBV6-1 to TRBJ1-4; weak D call: TRBD1 (6 bases). CDR3 length: 16 amino acids. With 1 base removed from V and 7 bases from J, the gap between germline ends came to 16 bases. In germline, CDR1 is MNHNS, CDR2 SASEGT. CDR3 DNA: TGTGCCAGCAGTGAAGAGGGGGAAGGCCTGACTGAAAAACTGTTTTTT. It specifies CASSEEGEGLTEKLFF.

V is TRBV11-2 and J is TRBJ2-2; D is possibly TRBD2 (6 bases). V was cut by 4 bases and J by 1 base, with 7 bases left in between. From germline, CDR1 is SGHAT and CDR2 FQNNGV. CDR3 size: 14 residues. Written as DNA, the CDR3 is TGTGCCAGCAGCTGGGGGGTGAACACCGGGGAGCTGTTTTTT. Its translation is CASSWGVNTGELFF.

The V and J genes are TRBV30 and TRBJ2-2; D is unclear. There are 12 residues in the CDR3. CDR1 and CDR2 (germline): GTSNPN, SVGIG (reference sequence). V was clipped by 8 bases and J by 1 base, with 8 bases between them. CDR3 bases: TGTGCCCATTTGCGGAACACCGGGGAGCTGTTTTTT. Protein product: CAHLRNTGELFF.